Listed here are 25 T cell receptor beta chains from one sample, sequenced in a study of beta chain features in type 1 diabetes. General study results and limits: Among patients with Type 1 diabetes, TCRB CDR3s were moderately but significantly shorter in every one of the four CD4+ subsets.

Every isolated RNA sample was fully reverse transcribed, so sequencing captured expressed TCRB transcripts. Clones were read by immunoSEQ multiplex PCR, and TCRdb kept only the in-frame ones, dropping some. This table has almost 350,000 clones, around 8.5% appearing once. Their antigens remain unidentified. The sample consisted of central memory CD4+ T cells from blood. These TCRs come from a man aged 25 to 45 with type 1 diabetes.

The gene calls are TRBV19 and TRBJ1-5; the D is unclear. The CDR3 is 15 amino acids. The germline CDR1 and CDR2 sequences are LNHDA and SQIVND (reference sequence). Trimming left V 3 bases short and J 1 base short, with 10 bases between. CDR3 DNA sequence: TGTGCCAGTAGTATCGCCGGGGAGAGCAATCAGCCCCAGCATTTT. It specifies CASSIAGESNQPQHF.

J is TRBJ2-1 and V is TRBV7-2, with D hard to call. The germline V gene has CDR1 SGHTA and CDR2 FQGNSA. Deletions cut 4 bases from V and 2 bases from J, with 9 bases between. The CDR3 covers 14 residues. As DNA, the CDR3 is TGTGCCAGCAGCTCTGGGTCCCCCTACAATGAGCAGTTCTTC. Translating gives CASSSGSPYNEQFF.

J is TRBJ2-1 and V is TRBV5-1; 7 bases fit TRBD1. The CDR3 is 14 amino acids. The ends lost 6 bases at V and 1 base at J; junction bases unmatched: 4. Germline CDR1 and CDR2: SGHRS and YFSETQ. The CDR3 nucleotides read TGCGCCAGCACAGGGGGTAGTTCCTACAATGAGCAGTTCTTC. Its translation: CASTGGSSYNEQFF.

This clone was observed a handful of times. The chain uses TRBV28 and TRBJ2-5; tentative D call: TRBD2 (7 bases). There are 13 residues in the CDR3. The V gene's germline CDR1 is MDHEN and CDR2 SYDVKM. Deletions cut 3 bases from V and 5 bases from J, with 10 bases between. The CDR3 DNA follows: TGTGCCAGCAGTTTCGGGGGGCTCGAGACCCAGTACTTC. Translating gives CASSFGGLETQYF.

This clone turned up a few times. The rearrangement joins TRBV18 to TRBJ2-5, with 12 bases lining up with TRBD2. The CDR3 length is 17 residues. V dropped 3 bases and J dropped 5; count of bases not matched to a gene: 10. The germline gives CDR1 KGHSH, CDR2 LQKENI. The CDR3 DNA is TGTGCCAGCTCACCTCCCTCTAGCGGGGGGGCCCGGGAGACCCAGTACTTC. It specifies CASSPPSSGGARETQYF.

The CDR3 here is CAWRPRDRSTHTF. CDR3 bases: TGTGCCTGGAGGCCCCGGGACAGATCGACCCACACCTTC. The J gene is TRBJ1-2, the V gene TRBV30; 7 bases agree with TRBD1. CDR3 size: 13 residues. Germline values: CDR1 GTSNPN, CDR2 SVGIG (reference sequence). V shed 3 bases, J shed 12 bases, and the junction held 13 bases outside the gene matches.

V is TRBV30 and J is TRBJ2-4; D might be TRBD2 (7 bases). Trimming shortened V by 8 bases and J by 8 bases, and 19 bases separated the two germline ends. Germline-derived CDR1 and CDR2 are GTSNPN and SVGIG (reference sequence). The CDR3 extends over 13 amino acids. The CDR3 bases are TGTGCCGCGGACAGCGGGCGGGGGCACATTCAGTACTTC. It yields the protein CAADSGRGHIQYF.

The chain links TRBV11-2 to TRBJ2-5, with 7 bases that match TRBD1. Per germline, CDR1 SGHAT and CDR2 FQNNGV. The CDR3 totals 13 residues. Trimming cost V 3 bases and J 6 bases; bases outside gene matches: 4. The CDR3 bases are TGTGCCAGCAGCTTTAAGGGGGCGCAGACCCAGTACTTC. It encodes CASSFKGAQTQYF.

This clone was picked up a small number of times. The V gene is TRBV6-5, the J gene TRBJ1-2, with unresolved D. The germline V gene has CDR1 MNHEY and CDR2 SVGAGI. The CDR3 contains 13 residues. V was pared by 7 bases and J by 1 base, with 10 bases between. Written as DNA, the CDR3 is TGTGCCAGCACCGACGCCCATAACTATGGCTACACCTTC. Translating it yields CASTDAHNYGYTF.

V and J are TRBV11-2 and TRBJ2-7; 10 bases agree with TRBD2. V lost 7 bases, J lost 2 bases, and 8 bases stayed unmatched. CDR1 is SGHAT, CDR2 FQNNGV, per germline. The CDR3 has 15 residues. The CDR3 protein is CASTPERGGAYEQYF. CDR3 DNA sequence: TGTGCCAGCACCCCCGAGCGGGGGGGGGCCTACGAGCAGTACTTC.

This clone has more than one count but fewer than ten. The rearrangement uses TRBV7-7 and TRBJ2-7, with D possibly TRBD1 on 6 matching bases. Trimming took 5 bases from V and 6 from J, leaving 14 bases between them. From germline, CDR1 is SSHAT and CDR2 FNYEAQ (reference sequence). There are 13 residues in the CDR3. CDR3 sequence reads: CASSPATGSEQYF. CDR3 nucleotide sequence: TGTGCCAGCAGCCCAGCAACAGGGTCCGAGCAGTACTTC.

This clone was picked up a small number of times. DNA for the CDR3: TGTGCCAGCAGGGGTAGCGGGGGGTCCAGGGAGACCCAGTACTTC. Protein: CASRGSGGSRETQYF. The genes are TRBV25-1 and TRBJ2-5; 10 bases match TRBD2. This CDR3 has 15 residues. V lost 6 bases and J lost 5; bases outside the gene matches: 9. Germline loops: CDR1 MGHDK, CDR2 SYGVNS. The whole variable domain, remainder taken from reference TRBV25-1 and TRBJ2-5, is EADIYQTPRYLVIGTGKKITLECSQTMGHDKMYWYQQDPGMELHLIHYSYGVNSTEKGDLSSESTVSRIRTEHFPLTLESARPSHTSQYLCASRGSGGSRETQYFGPGTRLLVL.

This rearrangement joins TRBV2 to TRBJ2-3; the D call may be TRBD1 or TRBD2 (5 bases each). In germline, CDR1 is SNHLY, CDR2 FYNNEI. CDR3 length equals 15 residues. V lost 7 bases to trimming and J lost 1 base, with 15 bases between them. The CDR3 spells CASNRVRGGTDTQYF. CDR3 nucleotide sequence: TGTGCCAGCAATCGAGTACGGGGCGGCACAGATACGCAGTATTTT. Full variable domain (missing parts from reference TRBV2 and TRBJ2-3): EPEVTQTPSHQVTQMGQEVILRCVPISNHLYFYWYRQILGQKVEFLVSFYNNEISEKSEIFDDQFSVERPDGSNFTLKIRSTKLEDSAMYFCASNRVRGGTDTQYFGPGTRLTVL.

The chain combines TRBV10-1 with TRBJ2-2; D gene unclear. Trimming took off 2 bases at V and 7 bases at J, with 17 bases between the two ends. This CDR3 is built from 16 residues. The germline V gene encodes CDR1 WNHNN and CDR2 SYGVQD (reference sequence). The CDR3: CASSESALRGNGELFF. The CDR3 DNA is TGCGCCAGCAGTGAGAGTGCCTTGCGCGGTAACGGGGAGCTGTTTTTT.

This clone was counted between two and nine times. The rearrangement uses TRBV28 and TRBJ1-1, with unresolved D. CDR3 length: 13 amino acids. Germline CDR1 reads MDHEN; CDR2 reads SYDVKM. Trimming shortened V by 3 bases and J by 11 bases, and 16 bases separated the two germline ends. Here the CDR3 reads CASSFSGELGAFF. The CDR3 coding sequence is TGTGCCAGCAGTTTTTCCGGGGAACTTGGGGCTTTCTTT.

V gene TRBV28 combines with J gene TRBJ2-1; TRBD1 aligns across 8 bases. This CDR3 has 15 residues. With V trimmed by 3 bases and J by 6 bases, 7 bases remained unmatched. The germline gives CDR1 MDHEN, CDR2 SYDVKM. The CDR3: CASSFQGARINEQFF. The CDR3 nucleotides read TGTGCCAGCAGTTTTCAGGGGGCGCGTATCAATGAGCAGTTCTTC.

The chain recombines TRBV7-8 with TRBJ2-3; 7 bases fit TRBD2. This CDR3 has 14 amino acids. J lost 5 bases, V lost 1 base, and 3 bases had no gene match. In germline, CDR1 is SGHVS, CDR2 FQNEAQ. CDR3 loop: CASSLGGGGDTQYF. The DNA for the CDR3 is TGTGCCAGCAGCTTAGGCGGGGGTGGAGATACGCAGTATTTT.

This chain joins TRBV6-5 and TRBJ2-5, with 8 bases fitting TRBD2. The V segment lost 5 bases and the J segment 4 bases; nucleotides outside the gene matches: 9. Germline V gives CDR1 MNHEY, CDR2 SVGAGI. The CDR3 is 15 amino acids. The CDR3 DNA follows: TGTGCCAGCAGTCGCGGGGGGAGCGGGGGAGAGACCCAGTACTTC. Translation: CASSRGGSGGETQYF.

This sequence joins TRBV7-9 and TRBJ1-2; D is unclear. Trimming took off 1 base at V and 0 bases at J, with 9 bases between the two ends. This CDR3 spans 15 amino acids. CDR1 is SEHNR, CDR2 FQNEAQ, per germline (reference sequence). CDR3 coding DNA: TGTGCCAGCAGCTTAGTACCCAGACCTAACTATGGCTACACCTTC. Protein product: CASSLVPRPNYGYTF.

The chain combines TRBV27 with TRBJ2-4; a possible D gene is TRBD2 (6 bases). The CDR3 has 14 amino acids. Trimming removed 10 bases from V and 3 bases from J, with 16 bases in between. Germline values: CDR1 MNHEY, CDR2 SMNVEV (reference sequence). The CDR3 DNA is TGTGCCACCCGCGGAGGGCTCCTCAAAAACATTCAGTACTTC. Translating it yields CATRGGLLKNIQYF.

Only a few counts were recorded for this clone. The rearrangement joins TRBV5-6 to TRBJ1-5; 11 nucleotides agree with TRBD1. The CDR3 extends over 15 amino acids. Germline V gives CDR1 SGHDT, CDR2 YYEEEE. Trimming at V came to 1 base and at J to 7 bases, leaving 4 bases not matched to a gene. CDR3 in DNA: TGTGCCAGCAGCTTGCTGGGACAGGGGGACCAGCCCCAGCATTTT. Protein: CASSLLGQGDQPQHF.

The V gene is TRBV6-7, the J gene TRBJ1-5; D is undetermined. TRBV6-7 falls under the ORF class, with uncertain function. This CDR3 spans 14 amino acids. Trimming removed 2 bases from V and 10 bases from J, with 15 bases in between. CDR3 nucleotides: TGTGCCAGCAGTTACGGGGAAAAGAGCGGACCCCAGCATTTT. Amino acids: CASSYGEKSGPQHF.

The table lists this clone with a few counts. The CDR3 reads CASSSPSRDLEQFF. The CDR3 DNA is TGTGCCAGCAGCAGCCCGTCCAGGGATCTCGAGCAGTTCTTC. V and J are TRBV7-6 and TRBJ2-1; tentatively, D is TRBD1 (5 bases). Per the germline V gene, CDR1 is SGHVS and CDR2 is FNYEAQ. This CDR3 spans 14 amino acids. Between the trimmed V and J ends, which lost 5 bases and 10 bases, there was a span of 18 bases.

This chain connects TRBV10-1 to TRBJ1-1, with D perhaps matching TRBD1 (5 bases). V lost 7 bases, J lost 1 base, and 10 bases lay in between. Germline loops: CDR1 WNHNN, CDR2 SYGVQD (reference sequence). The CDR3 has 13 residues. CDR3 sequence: CASTQGTNTEAFF. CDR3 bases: TGCGCCAGCACCCAGGGCACGAACACTGAAGCTTTCTTT.

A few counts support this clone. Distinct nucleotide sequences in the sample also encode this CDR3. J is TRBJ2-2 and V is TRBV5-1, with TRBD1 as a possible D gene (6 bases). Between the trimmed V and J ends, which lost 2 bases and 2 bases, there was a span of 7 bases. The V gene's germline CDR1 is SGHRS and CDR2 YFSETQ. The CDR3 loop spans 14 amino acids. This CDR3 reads CASSLQGNTGELFF. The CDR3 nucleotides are TGCGCCAGCAGCTTACAGGGTAACACCGGGGAGCTGTTTTTT.